These T cell receptor beta chains were read from a single sample in a study of control samples from healthy donors and cancer patients. Data came from immunoSEQ multiplex PCR; TCRdb stores just in-frame clones and leaves some out. The data show 150,000 to 200,000 clones, over 85% seen once. Sequenced sample: blood. The receptor set was obtained from a man aged 30-40 years in good health. CDR3s include the opening cysteine and the closing phenylalanine or tryptophan.

V: TRBV27; J: TRBJ1-5; length: 17; CDR3: CASSRAGTGEIDQPQHF
V: TRBV3-1/TRBV3-2; J: TRBJ2-3; length: 14; CDR3: CASSLGLAGNTQYF
V: TRBV20-1; J: TRBJ2-5; length: 11; CDR3: CSASRVGTQYF
V: TRBV3-1/TRBV3-2; J: TRBJ2-5; length: 16; CDR3: CASSQGREGRRETQYF
V: TRBV5-5; J: TRBJ2-2; length: 14; CDR3: CASSWTGGTGELFF
V: TRBV5-4; J: TRBJ2-2; length: 16; CDR3: CASSLWRGTNTGELFF
V: TRBV27; J: TRBJ1-1; length: 15; CDR3: CASSLFRGGDTEAFF
V: TRBV28; J: TRBJ2-1; length: 17; CDR3: CASSLVGLSSSYNEQFF
V: TRBV14; J: TRBJ1-6; length: 12; CDR3: CASSQDRPPLHF
V: TRBV6-5; J: TRBJ1-6; length: 15; CDR3: CASSTRQGNNSPLHF
V: TRBV13; J: TRBJ1-5; length: 13; CDR3: CASSLSRNQPQHF
V: TRBV10-3; J: TRBJ2-1; length: 17; CDR3: CAISESRTGVVYNEQFF
V: TRBV28; J: TRBJ2-5; length: 17; CDR3: CASSLGDVAGGRETQYF
V: TRBV10-1; J: TRBJ2-5; length: 15; CDR3: CASSEGLAGGETQYF
V: TRBV25-1; J: TRBJ1-1; length: 14; CDR3: CASSEWRGHTEAFF
V: TRBV7-9; J: TRBJ1-5; length: 14; CDR3: CASSKTTGNQPQHF
V: TRBV10-3; J: TRBJ1-1; length: 14; CDR3: CAISSRGMNTEAFF
V: TRBV5-8; J: TRBJ2-3; length: 13; CDR3: CASSLEGTDTQYF
V: TRBV28; J: TRBJ2-5; length: 14; CDR3: CASTPPGARKTQYF
V: TRBV21-1; J: TRBJ1-4; length: 17; CDR3: CASSKSAPGATNEKLFF
V: TRBV15; J: TRBJ1-2; length: 16; CDR3: CATSRDWPGLFYGYTF
V: TRBV10-1; J: TRBJ2-3; length: 19; CDR3: CASSEGGLGQGSRGDTQYF
V: TRBV14; J: TRBJ1-1; length: 13; CDR3: CASSQSVNTEAFF